Listed below are T cell receptor beta chains from one sample, sequenced in a study of blood T cell repertoires in COVID-19. Libraries were prepared by immunoSEQ multiplex PCR; TCRdb keeps only in-frame clonotypes and omits some of them. The top ten clones hold 11% of a sample with 100,000 or so clones, roughly 82% of them seen once. The sequencing input was peripheral blood. Receptors were obtained from a man aged 65-85 years with active or convalescent COVID-19. Each CDR3 is given with its conserved first and last residue. D genes are given only for firm matches. Clone size is not always given. Where it is, it says once, few, many or a class for expanded clones.

size,J,D,V,DNA,CDR3
once,TRBJ2-2,.,TRBV24-1,TGTGCCACCAAAGGTGCGGTTGGCGGGGAGCTGTTTTTT,CATKGAVGGELFF
.,TRBJ1-2,TRBD1,TRBV7-2,TGTGCCAGCAGCTCACAGGGGGTAACCAACGGGGGCTACACCTTC,CASSSQGVTNGGYTF
.,TRBJ2-5,.,TRBV7-9,TGTGCCTGCTCAAAGACAGTGGGTGAGACCCAGTACTTC,CACSKTVGETQYF
.,TRBJ2-5,TRBD2,TRBV10-3,TGTGCCACTAGCGGGGGGCAAGAGACCCAGTACTTC,CATSGGQETQYF
.,TRBJ2-2,.,TRBV3-1/TRBV3-2,TGTGCCAGCAGCCAAGACGGGTATAGGCTCACCGGGGAGCTGTTTTTT,CASSQDGYRLTGELFF
.,TRBJ2-1,TRBD2,TRBV27,TGTGCCAGCGGGGGACTGACGGGGGGGCGAAATGAGCAGTTCTTC,CASGGLTGGRNEQFF
.,TRBJ1-3,TRBD1,TRBV7-2,TGTGCCAGCAGCTTCGGGACAGCCGGAAACACCATATATTTT,CASSFGTAGNTIYF
.,TRBJ2-7,.,TRBV7-9,TGTGCCAGCAGCTTTACGGCTTCCCGGGACTACGAGCAGTACTTC,CASSFTASRDYEQYF
.,TRBJ2-1,TRBD2,TRBV5-1,TGCGCCAGCAGCTTGGGAGCGGGGGGCCACACGGATGAGCAGTTCTTC,CASSLGAGGHTDEQFF
.,TRBJ1-6,TRBD1,TRBV7-2,TGTGCCAGCAGCACACGACAGGGTTTGGGATCACCCCTCCACTTT,CASSTRQGLGSPLHF
.,TRBJ2-1,.,TRBV9,TGTGCCAGCAGCACAGACTCACTAGCAGATTACAATGAGCAGTTCTTC,CASSTDSLADYNEQFF
.,TRBJ1-4,.,TRBV5-1,TGCGCCAGCAGCTTGGATGTCTCTACAGGCCCAGGTGAAAAACTGTTTTTT,CASSLDVSTGPGEKLFF
.,TRBJ2-7,.,TRBV10-1,TGCGCCAGCAGTGAGTTTTCCCGGGGGGAGCAGTACTTC,CASSEFSRGEQYF
.,TRBJ2-7,.,TRBV23-1,TGCGCCAGCAGTCATTATCCCAGGGGTAGGAACGAGCAGTACTTC,CASSHYPRGRNEQYF
.,TRBJ1-2,TRBD1,TRBV7-2,TGTGCCAGCAGCCCGGACAGGGGAGGCTATGGCTACACCTTC,CASSPDRGGYGYTF
.,TRBJ2-7,TRBD1,TRBV5-1,TGCGCCAGCAGCCAGGACAGGGGCGAGCAGTATTTC,CASSQDRGEQYF
.,TRBJ1-2,TRBD1,TRBV6-5,TGTGCCAGCAGAACCGGGACAGGGGGCGGCTATGGCTACACCTTC,CASRTGTGGGYGYTF
.,TRBJ2-7,TRBD1,TRBV6-2/TRBV6-3,TGTGCCAGCAGTTACCCGGGACAGGGGAAGGAGTACTTC,CASSYPGQGKEYF
.,TRBJ1-3,.,TRBV15,TGTGCCACCGGGACTGCAGGAAACACCATATATTTT,CATGTAGNTIYF
once,TRBJ1-2,.,TRBV7-2,TGTGCCAGCAGCTTAGTGGGCAGGGGCTATGGCTACACCTTC,CASSLVGRGYGYTF
.,TRBJ1-3,.,TRBV9,TGTGCCAGCAGCGGTTACAGCTCTGGAAACACCATATATTTT,CASSGYSSGNTIYF
.,TRBJ2-3,.,TRBV6-4,TGTGCCAGCAGTGCCCAGGGGGGAAGCACAGATACGCAGTATTTT,CASSAQGGSTDTQYF
.,TRBJ2-1,TRBD2,TRBV24-1,TGTGCCACCAGTGATGCTAGCGGGGGGGCATCCTACAATGAGCAGTTCTTC,CATSDASGGASYNEQFF
once,TRBJ2-2,.,TRBV29-1,TGCAGCGTCCAACAGGGTTCTCGATTCGGGGAGCTGTTTTTT,CSVQQGSRFGELFF
.,TRBJ1-2,.,TRBV7-2,TGTGCCAGCAGTCTCATGGGGGGCTATGGCTACACCTTC,CASSLMGGYGYTF
once,TRBJ2-7,TRBD2,TRBV5-4,TGTGCCAGCAGCCCCCCTAGCGGGGGGGCCAACGAGCAGTACTTC,CASSPPSGGANEQYF
.,TRBJ1-1,TRBD1,TRBV30,TGTGCCTGGAAAAGGGGACAGCTGAACACTGAAGCTTTCTTT,CAWKRGQLNTEAFF
.,TRBJ2-5,.,TRBV20-1,TGCAGTGCTAGTTTCAGCCAAGAGACCCAGTACTTC,CSASFSQETQYF
.,TRBJ2-7,.,TRBV7-9,TGTGCCAGCAGCTTAGGACAGGCCCCCTACGAGCAGTACTTC,CASSLGQAPYEQYF
.,TRBJ1-1,TRBD1,TRBV7-6,TGTGCCAGCAGCCCGGGACAGGGAATTACTGAAGCTTTCTTT,CASSPGQGITEAFF
.,TRBJ1-6,.,TRBV9,TGTGCCAGCAGCCCCTCTGGAGGAGCCTCACCCCTCCACTTT,CASSPSGGASPLHF
many,TRBJ2-2,TRBD1,TRBV9,TGTGCCAGCAGCGCCCGGGACAGCTTTACCGGGGAGCTGTTTTTT,CASSARDSFTGELFF
.,TRBJ1-5,.,TRBV6-1,TGTGCCAGCAGTGAACCAAACCTACGCGGTCAGCCCCAGCATTTT,CASSEPNLRGQPQHF
.,TRBJ2-7,TRBD2,TRBV7-2,TGTGCCAGCAGCTCAGCGGGGGGCTACGAGCAGTACTTC,CASSSAGGYEQYF
.,TRBJ2-6,.,TRBV29-1,TGCAGCGCTGTTAGCGGGGCCAACGTCCTGACTTTC,CSAVSGANVLTF
.,TRBJ2-3,TRBD2,TRBV5-1,TGCGCCAGCAGCTTGAGAGGGATCGGGACTAGCGGGGGGGCAACAGATACGCAGTATTTT,CASSLRGIGTSGGATDTQYF
.,TRBJ2-7,TRBD2,TRBV5-4,TGTGCCAGCAGCTTTAGCGGGGGGACTTACTACGAGCAGTACTTC,CASSFSGGTYYEQYF
.,TRBJ1-5,TRBD1,TRBV5-4,TGTGCCAGCAGCTTGGGGGGACAGAACAATCAGCCCCAGCATTTT,CASSLGGQNNQPQHF
.,TRBJ2-1,TRBD2,TRBV11-3,TGTGCCAGCAGCTCCTCAGCGGGGGGGCCAGATGAGCAGTTCTTC,CASSSSAGGPDEQFF
.,TRBJ2-1,TRBD1,TRBV3-1/TRBV3-2,TGTGCCCGCAGCCGACAGGGGGGAGGGGGGCTCTCCTACAATGAGCAGTTCTTC,CARSRQGGGGLSYNEQFF
once,TRBJ1-6,.,TRBV19,TGTGCCAGTAGTAGCGGCGGGGCGGTTTCACCCCTCCACTTT,CASSSGGAVSPLHF
.,TRBJ2-7,TRBD1,TRBV5-1,TGCGCCAGCAGCTACACAGGGGGTTCCTACGAGCAGTACTTC,CASSYTGGSYEQYF
.,TRBJ2-7,.,TRBV5-1,TGCGCCAGCAGCGCCACCCCCGGGTCCTACGAGCAGTACTTC,CASSATPGSYEQYF
many,TRBJ2-1,TRBD2,TRBV27,TGTGCCAGCAGTTGGACTAGCGGGGCCTACAATGAGCAGTTCTTC,CASSWTSGAYNEQFF
once,TRBJ1-4,.,TRBV7-9,TGTGCCAGCAGTAGACGACAGTCCAATGAAAAACTGTTTTTT,CASSRRQSNEKLFF